The 12 T cell receptor beta chains below all came from one sample that was sequenced in a study of blood T cell repertoires in COVID-19. Sequenced by immunoSEQ multiplex PCR; TCRdb stores in-frame clones only, minus some. The sample carries 260,000 or so clones, roughly 79% recorded once. Sequenced sample: peripheral blood. All receptors derive from an elderly woman with COVID-19, enrolled during active disease.

J is TRBJ1-4 and V is TRBV7-9; possibly TRBD1 for D (5 bases). In germline, CDR1 is SEHNR, CDR2 FQNEAQ (reference sequence). The CDR3 has 14 residues. V was trimmed by 5 bases and J by 8 bases, leaving 15 bases between them. DNA for the CDR3: TGTGCCAGCAGCCCTACACGGGGGAGCGAAAAACTGTTTTTT. This codes for CASSPTRGSEKLFF.

In its sample, this clone was seen once. V gene TRBV19 combines with J gene TRBJ2-1, with TRBD2 matching over 9 bases. The CDR3 contains 14 residues. The J segment lost 7 bases and the V segment lost 6 bases, leaving 7 bases of the junction unmatched. Germline values: CDR1 LNHDA, CDR2 SQIVND (reference sequence). The CDR3 reads CASRVAGERNEQFF. The CDR3 DNA is TGTGCCAGTAGGGTAGCGGGAGAGCGGAATGAGCAGTTCTTC.

The sample holds a few counts of this clone. The chain is built from TRBV15 and TRBJ2-4; the match to TRBD2 covers 8 bases. The ends lost 6 bases at V and 12 bases at J; junction bases unmatched: 7. CDR3 length: 12 residues. CDR1 LNHNV and CDR2 YYDKDF come from the germline V gene (reference sequence). The CDR3 bases are TGTGCCACCAGTAGCTCAGCGGGGGCTCAGTACTTC. It yields the protein CATSSSAGAQYF.

V usage is TRBV28 and J usage is TRBJ1-2; 7 positions agree with TRBD1. Germline CDR1 reads MDHEN; CDR2 reads SYDVKM. CDR3 length: 14 amino acids. V shed 8 bases and J 13 bases; nucleotides not matched to a gene: 19. CDR3 sequence: CASLTPSRRGLITF. Written as DNA, the CDR3 is TGTGCCAGCCTGACTCCGTCCAGGAGGGGGCTTATCACCTTC.

The chain couples TRBV11-2 to TRBJ1-4, with 10 nucleotides matching TRBD1. The CDR3 is 14 residues long. From germline, CDR1 is SGHAT and CDR2 FQNNGV. Unmatched junction bases numbered 2, after V lost 5 bases and J lost 5 bases. The CDR3 DNA reads as TGTGCCAGCAGCCTGGACAGGGGGAATGAAAAACTGTTTTTT. Translated, it gives CASSLDRGNEKLFF.

The rearrangement joins TRBV28 to TRBJ1-2; D might be TRBD1 (5 bases). Germline-derived CDR1 and CDR2 are MDHEN and SYDVKM. Trimming took 8 bases from V and 2 from J, leaving 18 bases between them. This CDR3 comprises 15 residues. In DNA, the CDR3 is TGTGCCAGCGGTGGGGCCGCAGTGGAGAACTATGGCTACACCTTC. This translates into CASGGAAVENYGYTF.

The gene calls are TRBV5-1 and TRBJ1-1; 11 bases line up with TRBD1. The CDR3 is 17 residues long. Germline trimming cut 4 bases from V and 7 bases from J; bases unmatched to any gene: 15. Germline assignment: CDR1 SGHRS and CDR2 YFSETQ. CDR3 protein: CASSPTLRDRGAGEAFF. In DNA, the CDR3 is TGCGCCAGCAGCCCCACACTCCGGGACAGGGGGGCTGGTGAAGCTTTCTTT.

The V call is TRBV7-8, the J call TRBJ2-3, with TRBD2 matching 7 bases. The germline V gene has CDR1 SGHVS and CDR2 FQNEAQ. V dropped 1 base and J dropped 2; count of bases not matched to a gene: 9. The CDR3 has 17 residues. CDR3 coding DNA: TGTGCCAGCAGCTTAGTGGCTGCGACTAGCCTCACAGATACGCAGTATTTT. It yields the protein CASSLVAATSLTDTQYF.

This chain uses TRBV7-2 with TRBJ2-7; 7 nucleotides align to TRBD1. Germline assignment: CDR1 SGHTA and CDR2 FQGNSA. V was pared by 5 bases and J by 4 bases, with 8 bases of the junction left unmatched. The CDR3 covers 14 residues. The CDR3 DNA reads TGTGCCAGCAGCCCAACCGGGACAGTATACGAGCAGTACTTC. Amino acid sequence: CASSPTGTVYEQYF.

The chain is built from TRBV21-1 and TRBJ2-5; the table's TRBD2 call for D was not verified on the DNA. TRBV21-1 is annotated as a pseudogene. This CDR3 comprises 18 residues. The CDR3 here is CASSPARKERAVQETQYF. The CDR3 DNA reads TGTGCCAGCAGCCCCGCGAGGAAGGAGCGGGCCGTTCAAGAGACCCAGTACTTC.

The V call is TRBV11-3, the J call TRBJ2-5; 9 bases are a match to TRBD2. Germline assignment: CDR1 SGHNT and CDR2 YENEEA. The CDR3 consists of 17 residues. V was clipped by 1 base and J by 5 bases; unmatched bases: 11. The CDR3 DNA is TGTGCCAGCAGCTTAGGTGGTGCGGGGGGGCGTCAGGAGACCCAGTACTTC. This gives the protein CASSLGGAGGRQETQYF.

Concerning this clone itself: The same CDR3 is also encoded by other DNA sequences in this sample. The genes are TRBV30 and TRBJ2-3, with TRBD1 as a possible D gene (5 bases). In germline, CDR1 is GTSNPN, CDR2 SVGIG (reference sequence). V was shortened by 4 bases and J by 2 bases, with 10 bases between the two germline ends. The CDR3 has 13 residues. CDR3 loop: CAWTKGSTDTQYF. In DNA, the CDR3 is TGTGCCTGGACCAAGGGGTCCACAGATACGCAGTATTTT.